Following are 15 T cell receptor delta chains from one sample sequenced in a study of γδ T cells in repeated Plasmodium falciparum infection. Bulk repertoires came from Vgamma9/Vdelta2+ or Vdelta2-negative gammadelta T cells flow-sorted from PBMC. TCRdb re-called clones from the multiplex PCR reads via CATT. This sample carries 85,000 to 90,000 delta-chain clones, approximately 1.5% of them seen once, and the ten largest clones take more than 7%. Sequenced input: gamma-delta T cells from blood. These TCRs come from a pool of human donors (malaria-infected and uninfected, not separated).

Comment on this clone: The protein in TCRdb stems from a much larger clone and differs at residue 8 from this DNA's translation, likely a read error; here the protein is translated from the DNA. V and J are TRDV3 and TRDJ1; D may be TRDD2 (6 bases). TCRdb records no J gene; here it was assigned by comparing the DNA to germline. Per the germline V gene, CDR1 is TVYSNPD and CDR2 is GDNSRS (reference sequence). Deletions cut 5 bases from V and 0 bases from J, with 25 bases between. The CDR3 contains 17 residues. The CDR3 nucleotides are TGTGCCCCAGTCCTACTCCGGGTGGAGCTTGACACCGATAAACTCATCTTT. This encodes CAPVLLRVELDTDKLIF.

This clone was counted between two and nine times. TCRdb's protein, taken from a much larger clone, differs from this DNA's translation at residue 13, likely owing to a read error; the protein displayed comes from the DNA. V is TRAV38-2/DV8 and J is TRDJ1; D perhaps matches TRDD3 (6 bases). Per germline, CDR1 TSESDYY and CDR2 QEAYKQQN. The CDR3 has 19 amino acids. Trimming cost V 0 bases and J 1 base, with 22 bases left between them. This chain's CDR3 is CAYRSASIGGAWCTDKLIF. CDR3 in DNA: TGTGCTTATAGGAGCGCGTCGATTGGGGGGGCTTGGTGCACCGATAAACTCATCTTT.

Concerning this clone: The protein held in TCRdb is that of a much larger clone and does not match this DNA's translation at residue 8, likely because of a read error; the protein shown is translated from the DNA. The J gene is TRDJ1, the V gene TRDV2, with 11 nucleotides matching TRDD3. The J gene, left out of TCRdb, was set here by checking the DNA against germline. CDR1 is GEAIGNYY and CDR2 is EKD in the germline V gene. This CDR3 has 19 residues. The trim removed 0 bases at V and 1 base at J, leaving 12 bases unmatched. CDR3 loop: CACDTLPLGGYGSTDKLIF. In nucleotides, the CDR3 is TGTGCCTGTGACACCCTGCCTCTTGGGGGATACGGAAGCACCGATAAACTCATCTTT.

On this clone itself: TCRdb records a much larger clone's protein for this DNA, with a difference at residue 4 that likely arises from a read error; the protein given is the translation of the DNA. This sequence joins TRDV2 and TRDJ1; no clear D. The J gene was not available in TCRdb and was assigned here by matching the DNA to germline segments. Germline-derived CDR1 and CDR2 are GEAIGNYY and EKD. The CDR3 consists of 14 residues. The CDR3 loop reads CACGTGGPGDKLIF. The CDR3 region has the DNA TGTGCCTGTGGCACCGGAGGGCCAGGAGATAAACTCATCTTT.

This clone has just a few counts. The amino acid sequence in TCRdb belongs to a much larger clone and departs from this DNA's translation at residue 11, likely a sequencing read error; the sequence shown is translated from the DNA. The chain carries TRDV2 and TRDJ3, with a possible D match to TRDD3 (5 bases). Assignment of the J gene here rests on matching the DNA to germline, because TCRdb gives none. This CDR3 region has 22 residues. Per germline, CDR1 GEAIGNYY and CDR2 EKD. V was pared by 4 bases and J by 0 bases, with 27 bases between. The CDR3 sequence is CACDSPTGMGKRSSWDTRQMFF. CDR3 DNA: TGTGCCTGTGATTCACCCACCGGAATGGGGAAACGTAGCTCCTGGGACACCCGACAGATGTTTTTC.

This clone was found a few times. A read error likely explains why the TCRdb protein, taken from a much larger clone, differs from this DNA's translation at residue 13; the protein shown is translated from the DNA. The chain is built from TRDV1 and TRDJ1; 10 positions match TRDD3. Here the J gene was assigned by germline matching of the DNA, as TCRdb has none. The germline V gene has CDR1 TSWWSYY and CDR2 QGS. The CDR3 is 22 residues long. After removal of 5 bases from V and 7 bases from J, the junction contained 31 bases not matched to a gene. CDR3 sequence (DNA): TGTGCTCTTGGGAAGAGTCGACCTAATGGTGTAAGAGCACTGGGGGATGGGGTTAAACTCATCTTT. It translates to CALGKSRPNGVRALGDGVKLIF.

As for this clone: TCRdb has a much larger clone's protein, which differs at residue 10 from the translation of this DNA, likely because of a read error; what is shown is the protein translated from the DNA. The J gene is TRDJ3, the V gene TRDV2; 10 bases are a match to TRDD3. The J gene, absent from TCRdb, was called here by matching the DNA to germline. V dropped 2 bases and J dropped 0; count of bases not matched to a gene: 6. The CDR3 is 19 residues long. The V gene's germline CDR1 is GEAIGNYY and CDR2 EKD. The CDR3 region has the DNA TGTGCCTGTGACAAAGTACTGGGGGATGGCTCCTGGGACACCCGACAGATGTTTTTC. Translating gives CACDKVLGDGSWDTRQMFF.

In its sample, this clone was seen many times. The chain uses TRDV1 and TRDJ1; 7 nucleotides agree with TRDD3. Germline assignment: CDR1 TSWWSYY and CDR2 QGS. V gave up 2 bases and J gave up 2 bases; unmatched junction bases: 23. This CDR3 has 21 residues. The DNA for the CDR3 is TGTGCTCTTGGGGAAGACGATGGGTGGCTATTTCGGGGGATTGGTACCGATAAACTCATCTTT. Translation: CALGEDDGWLFRGIGTDKLIF.

This clone appeared a few times. A far larger clone lies a single base away; this is likely a read error. In the same sample, other DNA sequences code for this CDR3. The V gene is TRDV2, the J gene TRDJ1, with D unclear. The J gene was missing in TCRdb and was found by matching the end of the DNA to germline. Germline-derived CDR1 and CDR2 are GEAIGNYY and EKD. CDR3 length: 14 amino acids. Written as DNA, the CDR3 is TGTGCCTGTGACACCGTATCGTACACCGACAAACTCATCTTT. It encodes CACDTVSYTDKLIF.

This clone was counted between two and nine times. This likely came from a read error, as a far larger clone is one base away. The same CDR3 also results from other DNA sequences found in this sample. The J gene was not called, though the V gene is TRDV3; the table names TRDD2, a call not compared with the DNA. CDR1 and CDR2 (germline): TVYSNPD, GDNSRS (reference sequence). The CDR3 length is 15 residues. The CDR3 region is CAFRVLFGYTDKLIF. For the CDR3, the DNA is TGTGCCTTCCGAGTCTTATTTGGTTACACCGATAAGCTCATCTTT.

This clone appeared a few times. With a far larger clone one base away, a read error is the likely cause. The chain links TRDV1 to TRDJ1, with 9 bases matching TRDD2. TCRdb supplies no J gene; here it was assigned by aligning the nucleotide sequence to germline. The CDR3 totals 22 residues. Germline CDR1 and CDR2: TSWWSYY and QGS. CDR3 sequence (DNA): TGCGCTCTTGGGGCTCAGGACCTTCCTACCACGTTGGGGATTGGAAGGACCGATAAACTCATCTTT. Encoded protein: CALGAQDLPTTLGIGRTDKLIF.

With respect to this clone: A read error likely explains why the TCRdb protein, taken from a much larger clone, differs from this DNA's translation at residue 3; the protein shown is translated from the DNA. V usage is TRDV1 and J usage is TRDJ1, with 13 bases lining up with TRDD3. The J gene is not listed in TCRdb, so it was assigned here from a DNA match to germline. This CDR3 is 22 amino acids long. Germline V gene data show CDR1 as TSWWSYY and CDR2 as QGS. The CDR3 loop is CAPGVPFLSISYWGIRTDKLIF. As DNA, the CDR3 is TGTGCTCCTGGGGTACCCTTCCTCTCGATCAGTTACTGGGGGATACGGACCGATAAACTCATCTTT.

This clone was found a few times. A read error likely explains why the TCRdb protein, taken from a much larger clone, differs from this DNA's translation at residue 4; the protein shown is translated from the DNA. The chain employs TRDV1 and TRDJ1; possible D gene TRDD3, 5 bases. The CDR3 has 18 residues. Germline assignment: CDR1 TSWWSYY and CDR2 QGS. CDR3 sequence (DNA): TGTGCTCTTGAGGAACTAGTTCCCTGGGAGCCGTACACCGATAAACTCATCTTT. Protein: CALEELVPWEPYTDKLIF.

With respect to this clone: The amino acid sequence in TCRdb belongs to a much larger clone and departs from this DNA's translation at residue 12, likely a sequencing read error; the sequence shown is translated from the DNA. For the CDR3, the DNA is TGTGCTCTTGGGGACTCCTTCCGACCTGATAAATTCATCTTT. This translates into CALGDSFRPDKFIF. The chain uses TRDV1 and TRDJ1; D may be TRDD2 (6 bases). CDR3 size: 14 residues. Germline CDR1 is TSWWSYY and CDR2 is QGS.

As for this clone: Translating this DNA gives a protein that differs at residue 11 from the TCRdb one, which belongs to a much larger clone; a read error is likely, and the protein shown is this translation. This rearrangement joins TRDV1 to TRDJ1, with D maybe TRDD3 (6 bases). TCRdb records no J gene; here it was assigned by comparing the DNA to germline. Germline-derived CDR1 and CDR2 are TSWWSYY and QGS. Trimming took off 8 bases at V and 2 bases at J, with 30 bases between the two ends. The CDR3 extends over 19 amino acids. In DNA, the CDR3 is TGTGCTCTTACATTAAAATTCCCAGGGGGAGACGCGGTTACCGATAAACTCATCTTT. Protein sequence: CALTLKFPGGDAVTDKLIF.